Shown below are 25 T cell receptor beta chains from a single sample sequenced in a study of graft-versus-host responses after intestinal transplantation. Generated by immunoSEQ multiplex PCR, the TCRdb table keeps only in-frame clones and is missing some. This table holds about 39,000 clones, about 93% found once. Antigen specificity for these receptors is unknown. The sequencing used unstimulated CD8+ T cells sorted from spleen or lymph node cells, collected before transplant. The receptors originated from a human donor who was the organ donor for an intestinal transplant.

This chain joins TRBV7-9 and TRBJ2-7, with 8 bases aligning to TRBD1. J gave up 3 bases and V 6 bases, and 13 bases lay outside the gene matches. CDR1 and CDR2 from the germline V gene are SEHNR and FQNEAQ (reference sequence). The CDR3 length is 16 residues. In nucleotides, the CDR3 is TGTGCCAGCAGTTGTCCGACAGGGGTTTTAGTCTACGAGCAGTACTTC. It is translated as CASSCPTGVLVYEQYF.

In its sample, this clone was seen once. The chain employs TRBV28 and TRBJ1-1; D is ambiguous. V lost 3 bases and J 5 bases, leaving 19 bases between the germline ends. The CDR3 contains 16 residues. The V gene's germline CDR1 is MDHEN and CDR2 SYDVKM. The CDR3 sequence: CASSFGYFRLATEAFF. The CDR3 region has the DNA TGTGCCAGCAGTTTTGGGTATTTTCGGTTGGCTACTGAAGCTTTCTTT.

This chain joins TRBV15 and TRBJ1-4; D gene uncertain. This CDR3 contains 16 residues. Between the trimmed V and J ends, which lost 3 bases and 0 bases, there was a span of 11 bases. Per germline, CDR1 LNHNV and CDR2 YYDKDF (reference sequence). CDR3 residues: CATSSGRYSTNEKLFF. The CDR3 coding sequence is TGTGCCACCAGCAGCGGACGGTACTCAACTAATGAAAAACTGTTTTTT.

The chain carries TRBV18 and TRBJ1-2; D is unresolved. This CDR3 is built from 13 residues. Germline CDR1 is KGHSH and CDR2 is LQKENI. V lost 1 base and J 7 bases, leaving 10 bases between the germline ends. The chain's CDR3 is CASSPHTEVGYTF. DNA for the CDR3: TGTGCCAGCTCACCACACACTGAGGTTGGCTACACCTTC. The full variable domain, in which reference TRBV18 and TRBJ1-2 provide the parts outside the CDR3, is NAGVMQNPRHLVRRRGQEARLRCSPMKGHSHVYWYRQLPEEGLKFMVYLQKENIIDESGMPKERFSAEFPKEGPSILRIQQVVRGDSAAYFCASSPHTEVGYTFGSGTRLTVV.

The chain carries TRBV19 and TRBJ1-2; 8 nucleotides match TRBD1. J gave up 3 bases and V 7 bases, and 7 bases lay outside the gene matches. The CDR3 is 14 residues long. Germline CDR1 and CDR2: LNHDA and SQIVND (reference sequence). The CDR3, as DNA: TGTGCCAGTACGGACAGGGAGATTTACTATGGCTACACCTTC. Its protein is CASTDREIYYGYTF.

J is TRBJ2-1 and V is TRBV6-1; 10 bases agree with TRBD1. V was clipped by 3 bases and J by 9 bases; unmatched bases: 2. The CDR3 has 13 residues. CDR1 is MNHNS and CDR2 is SASEGT in the germline V gene. CDR3 in amino acids: CASSEDRGGEQFF. Written as DNA, the CDR3 is TGTGCCAGCAGTGAGGACAGGGGGGGTGAGCAGTTCTTC.

The chain is built from TRBV7-2 and TRBJ2-5; D remains unclear. Trimming took off 5 bases at V and 4 bases at J, with 11 bases between the two ends. The CDR3 has 13 residues. In germline, CDR1 is SGHTA, CDR2 FQGNSA. This chain's CDR3 is CASSLRLGETQYF. CDR3 nucleotide sequence: TGTGCCAGCAGCCTTCGGCTGGGAGAGACCCAGTACTTC.

The chain couples TRBV29-1 to TRBJ2-7; D is perhaps TRBD1 or TRBD2 (5 bases each). V was clipped by 0 bases and J by 3 bases, with 12 bases between them. The CDR3 is 14 residues long. Per the germline V gene, CDR1 is SQVTM and CDR2 is ANQGSEA. The CDR3 is CSVEDRDARYEQYF. The DNA for the CDR3 is TGCAGCGTTGAAGATCGGGACGCCCGCTACGAGCAGTACTTC.

The chain employs TRBV6-5 and TRBJ2-7, with unresolved D. V dropped 5 bases and J dropped 0 bases, with 14 bases sitting between them. Germline assignment: CDR1 MNHEY and CDR2 SVGAGI. This CDR3 has 15 amino acids. The CDR3 protein is CASSKSEHNSYEQYF. The CDR3 DNA is TGTGCCAGCAGTAAGTCGGAACACAACTCCTACGAGCAGTACTTC.

V and J are TRBV9 and TRBJ1-2; 8 bases agree with TRBD1. This CDR3 has 13 residues. CDR1 SGDLS and CDR2 YYNGEE come from the germline V gene. The V and J ends lost 2 bases and 5 bases, in that order; junction bases with no gene match: 2. In nucleotides, the CDR3 is TGTGCCAGCAGCGTCAGGGGGCGATATGGCTACACCTTC. Amino acid sequence: CASSVRGRYGYTF.

The CDR3 sequence is CASSPTSGGASYNEQFF. The CDR3 nucleotides read TGTGCCAGCAGCCCGACTAGCGGCGGGGCTTCCTACAATGAGCAGTTCTTC. The rearrangement joins TRBV14 to TRBJ2-1; TRBD2 agrees at 9 bases. Per the germline V gene, CDR1 is SGHDN and CDR2 is FVKESK. The CDR3 extends over 17 amino acids. J was trimmed by 1 base and V by 4 bases; bases with no gene match: 8.

The chain uses TRBV9 and TRBJ2-3, with 15 positions matching TRBD2. V gave up 0 bases and J gave up 2 bases; unmatched junction bases: 10. The CDR3 sequence is 20 residues long. CDR1 is SGDLS and CDR2 is YYNGEE in the germline V gene. The CDR3 loop reads CASSVVPGLAGGGVTDTQYF. The CDR3 DNA is TGTGCCAGCAGCGTAGTCCCGGGACTAGCGGGAGGAGGGGTCACAGATACGCAGTATTTT.

The V and J genes are TRBV7-2 and TRBJ2-3, with 14 bases fitting TRBD2. CDR1 and CDR2 (germline): SGHTA, FQGNSA. The CDR3 extends over 18 amino acids. The V and J ends lost 5 bases and 2 bases, in that order; junction bases with no gene match: 9. As DNA, the CDR3 is TGTGCCAGCAGCCGACCGGGACTAGCGGGAGTTTACACAGATACGCAGTATTTT. Its protein is CASSRPGLAGVYTDTQYF.

The chain is built from TRBV9 and TRBJ1-3; 7 bases fit TRBD1. J lost 2 bases, V lost 0 bases, and 2 bases had no gene match. The length of the CDR3 is 15 residues. Per germline, CDR1 SGDLS and CDR2 YYNGEE. The CDR3 loop is CASSVGQGAGNTIYF. CDR3 sequence (DNA): TGTGCCAGCAGCGTAGGACAGGGAGCTGGAAACACCATATATTTT.

The gene calls are TRBV5-5 and TRBJ2-7; D call uncertain. V shed 3 bases and J shed 0 bases, with 16 bases lying between them. The CDR3 is 16 residues long. Looked up from germline, CDR1 is SGHKS and CDR2 is YYEKEE (reference sequence). CDR3 sequence reads: CASSSRLTPGSYEQYF. The CDR3 bases are TGTGCCAGCAGCTCAAGACTGACTCCGGGCTCCTACGAGCAGTACTTC. Supplemented by reference TRBV5-5 and TRBJ2-7, the full variable domain reads DAGVTQSPTHLIKTRGQQVTLRCSPISGHKSVSWYQQVLGQGPQFIFQYYEKEERGRGNFPDRFSARQFPNYSSELNVNALLLGDSALYLCASSSRLTPGSYEQYFGPGTRLTVT.

V gene TRBV6-5 combines with J gene TRBJ2-7, with 10 bases aligning to TRBD2. V was pared by 4 bases and J by 3 bases, with 9 bases of the junction left unmatched. CDR1 MNHEY and CDR2 SVGAGI come from the germline V gene. CDR3 size: 16 residues. CDR3 in DNA: TGTGCCAGCAGTTGGACTAGCGGCGCCTATAACTACGAGCAGTACTTC. As protein: CASSWTSGAYNYEQYF.

The gene calls are TRBV9 and TRBJ2-1; perhaps TRBD2 as D (5 bases). CDR3 length equals 14 residues. Trimming pared 2 bases from V and 4 bases from J, leaving 10 bases between. Germline V CDR1 and CDR2: SGDLS, YYNGEE. CDR3 loop: CASSVRGEYNEQFF. In nucleotides, the CDR3 is TGTGCCAGCAGCGTTCGGGGAGAGTACAATGAGCAGTTCTTC.

In DNA form, the CDR3 reads TGTGCCAGCAGTGCCCCGACAGTGCTGGACGAGCAGTACTTC. Translated, it gives CASSAPTVLDEQYF. The chain uses TRBV28 and TRBJ2-7; tentative D call: TRBD1 (5 bases). Per the germline V gene, CDR1 is MDHEN and CDR2 is SYDVKM. The CDR3 is 14 amino acids. V shed 5 bases and J shed 5 bases, with 16 bases lying between them.

The rearrangement joins TRBV12-5 to TRBJ2-2, with a tentative D call TRBD2 (6 bases). The CDR3 has 17 amino acids. V was cut by 2 bases and J by 9 bases, with 22 bases left in between. Germline values: CDR1 LGHNT, CDR2 FRNRAP. The CDR3 sequence is CASGLMGLESGWRELFF. CDR3 DNA: TGTGCTAGTGGTTTGATGGGACTCGAGTCTGGGTGGCGGGAGCTGTTTTTT.

The chain employs TRBV5-4 and TRBJ2-3; TRBD1 might be the D (6 bases). CDR1 is SGHNT, CDR2 YYREEE, per germline (reference sequence). The CDR3 totals 14 residues. Trimming stripped 2 bases from V and 5 bases from J, with 12 bases between. CDR3 region: CASSLPQGGDTQYF. The CDR3 DNA follows: TGTGCCAGCAGCTTACCACAGGGTGGAGATACGCAGTATTTT.

The V call is TRBV29-1, the J call TRBJ2-7; no firm D call. Trimming pared 6 bases from V and 2 bases from J, leaving 14 bases between. Germline V gene data show CDR1 as SQVTM and CDR2 as ANQGSEA. The CDR3 is made up of 13 amino acids. The CDR3 loop reads CSVVTGKTYEQYF. CDR3 DNA sequence: TGCAGCGTAGTTACCGGAAAAACCTACGAGCAGTACTTC.

V and J are TRBV4-2 and TRBJ2-1, with 8 bases matching TRBD2. The trim removed 6 bases at V and 1 base at J, leaving 5 bases unmatched. In germline, CDR1 is LGHNA, CDR2 YNFKEQ. This CDR3 region has 15 residues. CDR3 sequence (DNA): TGTGCCAGCAGTAGGGGACTAGAGTCCTACAATGAGCAGTTCTTC. Its protein is CASSRGLESYNEQFF.

The V and J genes are TRBV7-9 and TRBJ2-7, with TRBD1 identical over 7 bases. The CDR3 covers 12 residues. CDR1 is SEHNR and CDR2 is FQNEAQ in the germline V gene (reference sequence). The V gene end was trimmed by 4 bases and the J gene end by 7 bases; junction bases not matched to a gene: 4. The CDR3 DNA follows: TGTGCCAGCAGCTATACAGGGGAGGAGCAGTACTTC. This translates into CASSYTGEEQYF.

The chain carries TRBV9 and TRBJ1-6; D is ambiguous. CDR1 and CDR2 from the germline V gene are SGDLS and YYNGEE. The CDR3 spans 16 residues. Trimming pared 0 bases from V and 0 bases from J, leaving 7 bases between. This chain's CDR3 is CASSVGQSSYNSPLHF. The CDR3 DNA reads TGTGCCAGCAGCGTAGGTCAGAGCTCCTATAATTCACCCCTCCACTTT.

The rearrangement joins TRBV7-6 to TRBJ2-4, with D possibly called TRBD1 or TRBD2 (5 bases each). The CDR3 consists of 16 residues. V dropped 5 bases and J dropped 0 bases, with 14 bases sitting between them. The germline V gene encodes CDR1 SGHVS and CDR2 FNYEAQ. The CDR3 region is CASSPRGPIAKNIQYF. CDR3 coding DNA: TGTGCCAGCAGCCCCCGGGGCCCTATAGCCAAAAACATTCAGTACTTC.